Sequencing of this TCR beta chain was carried out in a study of Graves' ophthalmopathy and Graves' hyperthyroidism. V gave up 0 bases and J gave up 3 bases, with 12 bases separating them. The CDR3 consists of 15 residues. The germline gives CDR1 SGDLS, CDR2 YYNGEE. For repertoire sequencing, the TCR beta CDR3 regions were amplified from RNA transcripts. Scientists carried out first-round RT-PCR using HTBI primers and then a second-round multiplex PCR. TCRdb re-analysed the multiplex PCR reads in MiXCR, keeping a single row per CDR3 protein. The sample records fewer than 650,000 distinct CDR3 sequences, approximately 21% being singletons. This clonotype has only a few counts.

The chain uses TRBV9 and TRBJ1-1; weak D call: TRBD1 (5 bases). The sequence derives from a woman under 30 with stable Graves' hyperthyroidism. Some clones in this sample may be carry-over from other donors' samples. Sequenced input: peripheral blood. The CDR3 bases are TGTGCCAGCAGCGTAGCTGGGGGTGGGGACACTGAAGCTTTCTTT. Encoded protein: CASSVAGGGDTEAFF.